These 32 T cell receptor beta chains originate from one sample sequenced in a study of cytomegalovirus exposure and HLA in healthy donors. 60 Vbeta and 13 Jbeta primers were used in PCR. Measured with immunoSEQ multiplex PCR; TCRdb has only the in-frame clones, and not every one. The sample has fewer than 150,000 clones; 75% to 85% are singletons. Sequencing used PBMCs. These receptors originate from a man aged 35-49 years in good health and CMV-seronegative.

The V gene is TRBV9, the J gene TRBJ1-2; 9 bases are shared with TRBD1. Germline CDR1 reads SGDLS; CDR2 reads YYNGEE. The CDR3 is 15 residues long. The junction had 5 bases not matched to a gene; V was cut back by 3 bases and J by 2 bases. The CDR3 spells CASSGTGGLNYGYTF. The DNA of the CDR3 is TGTGCCAGCAGCGGTACAGGGGGCCTAAACTATGGCTACACCTTC.

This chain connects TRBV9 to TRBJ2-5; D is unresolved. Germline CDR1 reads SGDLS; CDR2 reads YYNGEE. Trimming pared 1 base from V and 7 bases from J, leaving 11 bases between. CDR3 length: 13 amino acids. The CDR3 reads CASSVQVYGTQYF. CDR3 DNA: TGTGCCAGCAGCGTACAAGTGTACGGGACCCAGTACTTC.

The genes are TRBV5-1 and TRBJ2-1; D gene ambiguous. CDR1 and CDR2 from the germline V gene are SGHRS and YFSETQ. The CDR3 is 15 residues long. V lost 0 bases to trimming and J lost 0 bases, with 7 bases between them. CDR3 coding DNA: TGCGCCAGCAGCTTGGGTCCGAGCTCCTACAATGAGCAGTTCTTC. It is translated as CASSLGPSSYNEQFF.

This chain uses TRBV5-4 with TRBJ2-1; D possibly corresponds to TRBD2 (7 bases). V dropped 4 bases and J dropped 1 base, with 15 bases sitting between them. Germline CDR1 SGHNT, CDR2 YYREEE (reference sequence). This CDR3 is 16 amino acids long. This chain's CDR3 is CASSRSGGPSYNEQFF. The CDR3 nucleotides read TGTGCCAGCAGCAGGTCGGGGGGCCCTTCCTACAATGAGCAGTTCTTC.

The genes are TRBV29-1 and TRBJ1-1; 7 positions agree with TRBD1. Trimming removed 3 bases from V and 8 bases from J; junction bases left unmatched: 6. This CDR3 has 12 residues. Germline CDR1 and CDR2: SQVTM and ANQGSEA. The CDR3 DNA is TGCAGCGTTGAGCGTGGGACAGACGAAGCTTTCTTT. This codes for CSVERGTDEAFF.

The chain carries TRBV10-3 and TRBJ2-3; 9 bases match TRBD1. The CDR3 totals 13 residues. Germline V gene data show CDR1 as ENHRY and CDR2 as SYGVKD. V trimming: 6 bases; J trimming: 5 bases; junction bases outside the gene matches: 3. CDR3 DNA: TGTGCCATCAGGCCGACAGGGGGAGATACGCAGTATTTT. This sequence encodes CAIRPTGGDTQYF.

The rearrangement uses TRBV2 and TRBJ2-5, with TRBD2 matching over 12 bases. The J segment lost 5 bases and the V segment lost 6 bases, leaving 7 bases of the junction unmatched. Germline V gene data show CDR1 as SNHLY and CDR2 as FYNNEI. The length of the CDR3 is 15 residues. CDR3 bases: TGTGCCAGCAGACGACTAGCGGGGGTAGGGGAGACCCAGTACTTC. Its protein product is CASRRLAGVGETQYF.

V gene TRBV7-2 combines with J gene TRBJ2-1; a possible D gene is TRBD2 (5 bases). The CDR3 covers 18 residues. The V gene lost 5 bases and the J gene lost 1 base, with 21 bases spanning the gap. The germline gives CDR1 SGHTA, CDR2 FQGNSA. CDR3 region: CASSSRGLVGDSYNEQFF. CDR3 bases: TGTGCCAGCAGCAGCCGTGGGTTGGTGGGAGATTCCTACAATGAGCAGTTCTTC.

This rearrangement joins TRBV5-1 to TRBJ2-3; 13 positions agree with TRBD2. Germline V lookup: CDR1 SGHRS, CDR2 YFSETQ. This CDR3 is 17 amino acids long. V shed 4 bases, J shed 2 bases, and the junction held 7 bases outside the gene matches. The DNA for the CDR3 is TGCGCCAGCAGCCTACCGGGACTAGCGGGGAACACAGATACGCAGTATTTT. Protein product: CASSLPGLAGNTDTQYF.

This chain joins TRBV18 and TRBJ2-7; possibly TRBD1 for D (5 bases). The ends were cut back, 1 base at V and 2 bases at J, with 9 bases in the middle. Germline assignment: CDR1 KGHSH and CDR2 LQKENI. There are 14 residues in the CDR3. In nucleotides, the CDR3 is TGTGCCAGCTCACCACAGTCAGGGACCTACGAGCAGTACTTC. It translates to CASSPQSGTYEQYF.

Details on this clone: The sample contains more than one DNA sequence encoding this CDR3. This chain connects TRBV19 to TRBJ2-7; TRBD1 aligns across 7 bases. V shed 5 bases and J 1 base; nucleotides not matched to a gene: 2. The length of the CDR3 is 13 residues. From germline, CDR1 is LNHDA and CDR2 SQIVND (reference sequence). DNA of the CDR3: TGTGCCAGTAGTCCGGGACAGTCCTACGAGCAGTACTTC. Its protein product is CASSPGQSYEQYF.

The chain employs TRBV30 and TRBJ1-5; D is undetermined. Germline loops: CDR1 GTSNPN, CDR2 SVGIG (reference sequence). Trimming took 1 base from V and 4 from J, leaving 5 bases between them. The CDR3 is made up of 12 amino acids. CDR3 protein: CAWSGGNQPQHF. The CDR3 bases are TGTGCCTGGAGTGGAGGAAATCAGCCCCAGCATTTT.

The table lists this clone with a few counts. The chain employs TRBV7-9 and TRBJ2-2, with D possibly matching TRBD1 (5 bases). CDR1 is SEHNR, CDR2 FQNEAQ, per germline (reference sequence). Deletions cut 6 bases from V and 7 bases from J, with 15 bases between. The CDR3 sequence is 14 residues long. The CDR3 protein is CASRIQGDGGELFF. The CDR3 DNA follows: TGTGCCAGCAGGATCCAGGGCGACGGCGGGGAGCTGTTTTTT. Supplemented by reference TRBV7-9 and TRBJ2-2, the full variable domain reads DTGVSQNPRHKITKRGQNVTFRCDPISEHNRLYWYRQTLGQGPEFLTYFQNEAQLEKSRLLSDRFSAERPKGSFSTLEIQRTEQGDSAMYLCASRIQGDGGELFFGEGSRLTVL.

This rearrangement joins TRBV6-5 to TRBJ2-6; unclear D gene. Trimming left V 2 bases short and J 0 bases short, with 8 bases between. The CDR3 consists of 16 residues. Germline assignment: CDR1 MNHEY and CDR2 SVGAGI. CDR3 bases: TGTGCCAGCAGTTACGTGCAGTTCTCTGGGGCCAACGTCCTGACTTTC. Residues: CASSYVQFSGANVLTF.

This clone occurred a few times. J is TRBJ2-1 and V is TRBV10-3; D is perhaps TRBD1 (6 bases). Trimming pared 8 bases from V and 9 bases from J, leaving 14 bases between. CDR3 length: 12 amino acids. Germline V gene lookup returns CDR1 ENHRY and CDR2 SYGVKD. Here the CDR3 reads CAIGDTGIEQFF. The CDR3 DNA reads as TGTGCCATCGGGGACACCGGGATTGAGCAGTTCTTC.

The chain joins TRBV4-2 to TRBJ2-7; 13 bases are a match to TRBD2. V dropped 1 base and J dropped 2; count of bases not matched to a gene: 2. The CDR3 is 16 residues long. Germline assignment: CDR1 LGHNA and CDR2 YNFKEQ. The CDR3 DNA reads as TGTGCCAGCAGCCAAGTAGGGACTAGCGGGACCTACGAGCAGTACTTC. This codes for CASSQVGTSGTYEQYF.

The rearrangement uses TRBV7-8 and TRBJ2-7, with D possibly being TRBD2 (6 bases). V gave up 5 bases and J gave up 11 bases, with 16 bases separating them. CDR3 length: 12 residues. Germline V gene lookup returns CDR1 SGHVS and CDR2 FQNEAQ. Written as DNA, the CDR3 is TGTGCCAGCAGCCCCGGGACTGGGATTGAGTACTTC. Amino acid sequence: CASSPGTGIEYF.

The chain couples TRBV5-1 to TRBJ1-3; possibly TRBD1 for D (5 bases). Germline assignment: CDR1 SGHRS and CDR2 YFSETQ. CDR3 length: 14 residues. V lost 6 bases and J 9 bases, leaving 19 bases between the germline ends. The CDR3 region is CASKLGPMVGTIYF. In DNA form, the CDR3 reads TGCGCCAGCAAACTGGGGCCTATGGTTGGCACCATATATTTT.

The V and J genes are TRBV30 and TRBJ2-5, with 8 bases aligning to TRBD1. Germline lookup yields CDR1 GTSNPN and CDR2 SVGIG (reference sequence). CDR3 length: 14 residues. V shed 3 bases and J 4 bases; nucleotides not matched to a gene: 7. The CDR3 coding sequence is TGTGCCTGGAGGATCAGGGGGCCGGTAGAGACCCAGTACTTC. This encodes CAWRIRGPVETQYF.

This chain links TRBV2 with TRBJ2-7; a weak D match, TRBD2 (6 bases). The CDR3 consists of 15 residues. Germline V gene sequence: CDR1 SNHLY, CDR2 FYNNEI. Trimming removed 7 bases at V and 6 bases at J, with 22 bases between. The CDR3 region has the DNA TGTGCCAGCACCGAAGCGGGCGGGGTGGGGGGCGAGCAGTACTTC. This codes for CASTEAGGVGGEQYF.

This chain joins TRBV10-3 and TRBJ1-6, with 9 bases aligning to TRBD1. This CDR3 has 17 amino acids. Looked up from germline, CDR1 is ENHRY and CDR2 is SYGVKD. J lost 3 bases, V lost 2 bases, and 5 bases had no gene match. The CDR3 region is CAISEGDRAGYNSPLHF. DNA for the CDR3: TGTGCCATCAGTGAGGGGGACAGGGCGGGCTATAATTCACCCCTCCACTTT.

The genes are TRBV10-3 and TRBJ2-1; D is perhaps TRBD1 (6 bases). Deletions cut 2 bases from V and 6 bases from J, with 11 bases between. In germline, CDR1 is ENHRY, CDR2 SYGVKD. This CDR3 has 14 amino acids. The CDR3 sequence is CAISEAGEGNEQFF. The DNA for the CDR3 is TGTGCCATCAGTGAGGCAGGGGAAGGCAATGAGCAGTTCTTC.

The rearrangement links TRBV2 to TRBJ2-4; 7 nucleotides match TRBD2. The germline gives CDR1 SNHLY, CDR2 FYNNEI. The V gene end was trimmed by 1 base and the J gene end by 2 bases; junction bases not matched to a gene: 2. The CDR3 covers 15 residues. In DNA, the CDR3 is TGTGCCAGCAGTGAAGGGGGAGGGACCAAAAACATTCAGTACTTC. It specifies CASSEGGGTKNIQYF.

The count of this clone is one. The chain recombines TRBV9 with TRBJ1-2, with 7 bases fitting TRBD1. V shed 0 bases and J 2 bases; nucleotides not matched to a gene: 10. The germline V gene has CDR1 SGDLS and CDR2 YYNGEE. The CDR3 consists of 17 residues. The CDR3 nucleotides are TGTGCCAGCAGCGTAGCTGCGACAGGGACACCCAACTATGGCTACACCTTC. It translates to CASSVAATGTPNYGYTF.

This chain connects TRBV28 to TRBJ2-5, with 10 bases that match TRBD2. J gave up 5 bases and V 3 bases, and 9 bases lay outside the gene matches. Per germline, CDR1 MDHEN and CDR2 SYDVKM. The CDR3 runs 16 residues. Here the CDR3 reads CASSFRAGGGRETQYF. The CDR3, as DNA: TGTGCCAGCAGTTTCCGAGCGGGAGGGGGGAGGGAGACCCAGTACTTC. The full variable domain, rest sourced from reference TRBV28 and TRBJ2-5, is DVKVTQSSRYLVKRTGEKVFLECVQDMDHENMFWYRQDPGLGLRLIYFSYDVKMKEKGDIPEGYSVSREKKERFSLILESASTNQTSMYLCASSFRAGGGRETQYFGPGTRLLVL.

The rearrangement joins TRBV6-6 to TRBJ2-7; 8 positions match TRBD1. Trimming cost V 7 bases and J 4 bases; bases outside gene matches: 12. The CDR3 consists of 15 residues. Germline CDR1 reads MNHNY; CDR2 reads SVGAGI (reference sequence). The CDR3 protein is CASTGPQGAVYEQYF. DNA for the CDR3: TGTGCCAGCACCGGACCCCAGGGGGCCGTATACGAGCAGTACTTC.

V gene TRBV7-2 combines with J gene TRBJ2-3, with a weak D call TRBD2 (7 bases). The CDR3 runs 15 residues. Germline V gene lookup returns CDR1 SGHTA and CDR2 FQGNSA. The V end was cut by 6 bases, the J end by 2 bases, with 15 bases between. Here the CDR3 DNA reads TGTGCCAGCAGGCTAGTGGGGGGGCACACAGATACGCAGTATTTT. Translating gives CASRLVGGHTDTQYF. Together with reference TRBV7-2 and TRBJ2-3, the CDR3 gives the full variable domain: GAGVSQSPSNKVTEKGKDVELRCDPISGHTALYWYRQSLGQGLEFLIYFQGNSAPDKSGLPSDRFSAERTGGSVSTLTIQRTQQEDSAVYLCASRLVGGHTDTQYFGPGTRLTVL.

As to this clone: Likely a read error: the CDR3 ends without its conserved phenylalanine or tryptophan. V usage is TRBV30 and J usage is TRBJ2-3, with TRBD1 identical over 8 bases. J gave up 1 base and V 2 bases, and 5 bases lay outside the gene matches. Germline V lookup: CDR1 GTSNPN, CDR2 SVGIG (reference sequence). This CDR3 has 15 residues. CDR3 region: CAWSRGTGGTDTQYV. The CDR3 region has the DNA TGTGCCTGGAGTAGAGGGACAGGAGGCACAGATACGCAGTATGTT.

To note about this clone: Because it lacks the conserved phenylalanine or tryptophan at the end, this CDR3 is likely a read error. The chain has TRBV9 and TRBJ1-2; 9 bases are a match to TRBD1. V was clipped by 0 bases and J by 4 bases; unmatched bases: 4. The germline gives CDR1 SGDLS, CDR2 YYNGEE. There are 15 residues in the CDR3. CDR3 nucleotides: TGTGCCAGCAGCGTAGGTGGACAGGGGTTCTATGGCTACACCGTC. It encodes CASSVGGQGFYGYTV.

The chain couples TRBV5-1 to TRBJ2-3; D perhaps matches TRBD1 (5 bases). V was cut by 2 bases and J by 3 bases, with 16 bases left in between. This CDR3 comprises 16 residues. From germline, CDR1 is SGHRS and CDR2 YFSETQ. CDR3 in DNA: TGCGCCAGCAGCTTTAACCAGGGCTTTATAACAGATACGCAGTATTTT. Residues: CASSFNQGFITDTQYF.

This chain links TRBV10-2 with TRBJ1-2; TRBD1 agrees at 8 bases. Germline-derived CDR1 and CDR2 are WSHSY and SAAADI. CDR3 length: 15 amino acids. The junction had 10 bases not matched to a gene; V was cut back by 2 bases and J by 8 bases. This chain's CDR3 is CASSERQGRLAGYTF. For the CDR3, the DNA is TGCGCCAGCAGTGAGAGACAGGGGAGGTTAGCGGGCTACACCTTC.

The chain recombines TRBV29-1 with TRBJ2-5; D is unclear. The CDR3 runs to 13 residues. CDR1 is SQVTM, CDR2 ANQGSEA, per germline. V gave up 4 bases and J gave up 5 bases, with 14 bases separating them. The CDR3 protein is CSVARLEAETQYF. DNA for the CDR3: TGCAGCGTTGCCCGGCTAGAGGCTGAGACCCAGTACTTC.